The entry below gives a single T cell receptor (beta chain) sequence along with its context. Its antigen remains unidentified. With V trimmed by 4 bases and J by 5 bases, 8 bases remained unmatched. The CDR3 consists of 15 residues. From germline, CDR1 is MDHEN and CDR2 SYDVKM. The data were obtained in a study of cytotoxic CD8 clonotypes in ibrutinib-treated CLL. Notes on the study in general: Elevated clonality accompanied ibrutinib response, with a return toward baseline values at progression.

This table comes from immunoSEQ multiplex PCR, and its TCRdb copy is limited to in-frame clones, with some not included. Here the sample spans roughly 200,000 clones, approximately 70% being singletons. The receptor's source is a human donor with chronic lymphocytic leukemia. The chain combines TRBV28 with TRBJ2-5; 9 bases align to TRBD2. The sequences come from PBMCs, collected after 12 months of ibrutinib treatment. CDR3 nucleotides: TGTGCCAGCAGTTCACTAGCGGGTGGGGGGGAGACCCAGTACTTC. Amino acid sequence: CASSSLAGGGETQYF.